Reported below is one TCR beta chain. The antigen it binds to is not known. A read error may account for a junction end that differs from germline. The receptor library was made with PCR. Instrument on record: Illumina HiSeq 2500. To normalize quantification of the TCRbeta repertoire, the TCR libraries were built with molecular barcoding that relied on unique molecular identifiers. TCRdb trimmed public reads at Q25 via fastp, called clones via MiXCR and kept in-frame beta chains. Rows with a matching CDR3 protein are joined into one entry that keeps the most common DNA and genes. The sample table contains approximately 82,000 distinct CDR3 sequences; only one count was recorded for around 15% of them. The top ten clonotypes cover around 19% of the sample. This sample is drawn from a study of T-cell reconstitution after alpha-beta-depleted transplantation in children listed by TCRdb under 2016. Background for the entire study: The study quantitatively tracked T-cell immune reconstitution after TCRalphabeta/CD19-depleted allogeneic hematopoietic cell transplantation in children using TCR repertoire profiling.

CDR1 and CDR2 are drawn from the germline V gene: MNHNS, SASEGT. CDR3 length: 15 amino acids, cysteine to phenylalanine. The only DNA kept is the CDR3, 45 bases in frame from the first base. What the authors observed across the whole study: In some patients, the high TCRbeta diversity seen at day 60 was put down to recipient T cells and intrathymic progenitors that had survived conditioning. Over the following months the frequencies of hyperexpanded clones went down, and after one year T-cell counts and TCRbeta diversity were mostly credited to newly produced T cells. The apparently early recovery of alphabetaT-cell counts about two months after transplant reportedly depended on only several hundred rapidly expanded clones that came from non-depleted graft cells.

The treatment or condition label on this specimen signifies: allogeneic hematopoietic cell transplantation with graft depleted of TCRalphabeta T cells and CD19 B cells. The transplant recipients were children given TCRalphabeta/CD19-depleted allogeneic hematopoietic cell grafts. The sample consisted of PBMCs, mostly from graft donor cells, taken 180 days after TCRalphabeta/CD19-depleted stem cell transplant. This sequence originates from a male patient aged 2-15 years who had a stem cell transplant for acute lymphoblastic leukemia, so the T cells may come from the graft donor. The chain employs TRBV6-1 and TRBJ2-3; possibly the D gene is TRBD2, per 7 matching bases. The CDR3 corresponds to CASSTPGGRTDTLYF. The nucleotide sequence reads TGTGCCAGCAGTACCCCGGGGGGCCGCACAGATACGCTGTATTTT.